The rows below give T cell receptor beta chains drawn from one sample of a study of cytomegalovirus exposure and HLA in healthy donors. Some clones are missing from TCRdb's copy, which holds only in-frame ones; the method was immunoSEQ multiplex PCR. The sample contains around 200,000 clones, over 60% of which appear only once. Input material: PBMCs. All receptors come from a male donor in good health and CMV-seronegative. Each CDR3 is given with its conserved first and last residue. Some rows mark clone size as missing; the rest say once, few, many or name a class of expanded clone.

size,J,V,CDR3
-,TRBJ2-2,TRBV5-6,CASSLDGHRKTGELFF
-,TRBJ2-1,TRBV6-1,CASSEEGQGANEQFF
-,TRBJ2-1,TRBV4-2,CASSPGDNEQFF
-,TRBJ2-5,TRBV7-9,CASSFQTSGRETQYF
-,TRBJ2-3,TRBV7-9,CASSFWTGEADTQYF
-,TRBJ2-3,TRBV2,CASRTGQGDTDTQYF
few,TRBJ1-1,TRBV13,CASSQLQGAMDTEAFF
-,TRBJ2-2,TRBV7-7,CASSGTSNTGELFF
-,TRBJ1-5,TRBV28,CASSGGTLEHQPQHF
-,TRBJ2-2,TRBV14,CASSHQDRVGELFF
few,TRBJ1-1,TRBV19,CASSTDRGGTEAFF
few,TRBJ2-5,TRBV2,CASSLQGPGETQYF
-,TRBJ2-1,TRBV6-6,CASTYDFQGSEQFF
-,TRBJ2-1,TRBV9,CASSAGLAAYNEQFF
-,TRBJ1-1,TRBV19,CASSSTGNTEAFF
-,TRBJ2-7,TRBV5-1,CASSSVFGGYSYEQYF
-,TRBJ2-2,TRBV15,CATSRDQSGAGELFF
-,TRBJ2-1,TRBV6-5,CASSYGTSYNEQFF
-,TRBJ2-5,TRBV18,CASSPLSGARLETQYF
-,TRBJ2-3,TRBV28,CASSYRLAGSTDTQYF
-,TRBJ2-7,TRBV5-1,CASSLLDSYEQYF
once,TRBJ2-3,TRBV11-2,CASSRGSLADTQYF
-,TRBJ2-2,TRBV14,CASRRTDENTGELFF
once,TRBJ2-3,TRBV29-1,CSVEGSSTDTQYF
-,TRBJ1-5,TRBV28,CASKQGADQPQHF
-,TRBJ2-7,TRBV9,CASSVGRTGLYEQYF